The 14 T cell receptor beta chains below were found in one sample sequenced in a study of T-cell memory formation after mild COVID-19. TCRdb processed the 5' RACE reads anew with MiXCR; each CDR3 protein has one entry. The top ten clones hold 5.2% of a sample with more than 100,000 distinct CDR3 sequences, approximately 17% of them seen once. The sample consisted of PBMCs or a T cell subset sorted from them (not recorded which). Receptors originate from a man aged 18 to 30 who had mild COVID-19 (a few samples of this study predate the infection). Cell type and time point are not known.

There are a few counts of this clonotype. The chain couples TRBV9 to TRBJ2-6; D unresolved. V was cut by 1 base and J by 6 bases, with 8 bases left in between. Germline CDR1 is SGDLS and CDR2 is YYNGEE. The CDR3 is 14 amino acids. CDR3 protein: CASSVPPEANVLTF. The CDR3 coding sequence is TGTGCCAGCAGCGTACCCCCCGAGGCCAACGTCCTGACTTTC.

This clonotype has ten or more counts. The gene calls are TRBV11-2 and TRBJ2-1; the D is unclear. The CDR3 extends over 13 amino acids. From germline, CDR1 is SGHAT and CDR2 FQNNGV. V lost 3 bases to trimming and J lost 4 bases, with 7 bases between them. CDR3 residues: CASSFVAYNEQFF. The CDR3, as DNA: TGTGCCAGCAGCTTCGTGGCATACAATGAGCAGTTCTTC.

This clonotype occurred a few times. The chain links TRBV5-1 to TRBJ2-1, with a tentative D call TRBD2 (5 bases). Germline CDR1 and CDR2: SGHRS and YFSETQ. This CDR3 is 14 amino acids long. Between the trimmed V and J ends, which lost 6 bases and 11 bases, there was a span of 21 bases. CDR3 protein: CASTSIRGRAQQFF. The CDR3 region has the DNA TGCGCCAGCACTTCGATTCGTGGGCGGGCCCAGCAGTTCTTC. Drawing the rest from reference TRBV5-1 and TRBJ2-1, the complete variable domain is KAGVTQTPRYLIKTRGQQVTLSCSPISGHRSVSWYQQTPGQGLQFLFEYFSETQRNKGNFPGRFSGRQFSNSRSEMNVSTLELGDSALYLCASTSIRGRAQQFFGPGTRLTVL.

The V gene is TRBV19, the J gene TRBJ2-1, with TRBD1 matching 7 bases. The CDR3 has 13 residues. The germline V gene encodes CDR1 LNHDA and CDR2 SQIVND (reference sequence). The V gene end was trimmed by 11 bases and the J gene end by 8 bases; junction bases not matched to a gene: 12. CDR3 DNA: TGTGCCTCTGGGACAGCTAATTATGATGAGCAGTTCTTC. It specifies CASGTANYDEQFF.

There are a few counts of this clonotype. The CDR3 DNA reads as TGCGCCAGCTTTTACGGTGGCGGGGTGAACACAGATACGCAGTATTTT. It encodes CASFYGGGVNTDTQYF. The rearrangement uses TRBV5-1 and TRBJ2-3; possibly TRBD2 for D (6 bases). The CDR3 length is 16 residues. Germline CDR1 reads SGHRS; CDR2 reads YFSETQ. The germline V and J ends were trimmed by 7 bases and 2 bases, with 20 bases remaining between them.

The sample holds many counts of this clonotype. The chain uses TRBV5-1 and TRBJ2-7; 8 positions agree with TRBD1. CDR1 is SGHRS and CDR2 is YFSETQ in the germline V gene. With V trimmed by 0 bases and J by 6 bases, 8 bases remained unmatched. The CDR3 length is 15 residues. The chain's CDR3 is CASSLGGQGALEQYF. The CDR3 DNA is TGCGCCAGCAGCTTGGGGGGGCAGGGGGCCCTCGAGCAGTACTTC.

The chain couples TRBV21-1 to TRBJ2-7; TRBD2, as called in the table, went unchecked against the DNA. TRBV21-1 is a recognized pseudogene. The CDR3 has 16 residues. The CDR3 here is CASSNELVAGGHEQYF. The CDR3 DNA sequence: TGTGCCAGCAGCAATGAGCTCGTAGCGGGGGGCCACGAGCAGTACTTC.

This clonotype was detected only a few times. The rearrangement uses TRBV6-5 and TRBJ1-1; D is ambiguous. This CDR3 has 16 residues. The V end lost 0 bases, the J end lost 0 bases, and 11 bases lay between the germline ends. CDR1 and CDR2 (germline): MNHEY, SVGAGI. CDR3 sequence: CASSYSMTRMNTEAFF. CDR3 sequence (DNA): TGTGCCAGCAGTTACTCTATGACAAGAATGAACACTGAAGCTTTCTTT.

This clonotype appeared a few times. The chain has TRBV9 and TRBJ2-7; TRBD1 aligns across 10 bases. Germline V gene data show CDR1 as SGDLS and CDR2 as YYNGEE. This CDR3 is built from 15 residues. The junction had 9 bases not matched to a gene; V was cut back by 4 bases and J by 5 bases. The CDR3 region has the DNA TGTGCCAGCAGCCCTCAGACAGGGGGCGTCCACGAGCAGTACTTC. Protein sequence: CASSPQTGGVHEQYF.

The chain carries TRBV12-3 or TRBV12-4 and TRBJ1-4; D gene uncertain. This CDR3 is 13 amino acids long. Trimming left V 6 bases short and J 8 bases short, with 13 bases between. Here the CDR3 reads CASRPQLGEKLFF. Here the CDR3 DNA reads TGTGCCAGCAGACCACAACTAGGGGAAAAACTGTTTTTT.

The chain is built from TRBV20-1 and TRBJ2-3, with no clear D. Trimming cost V 2 bases and J 3 bases, with 12 bases left between them. The CDR3 runs to 14 residues. The germline CDR1 and CDR2 sequences are DFQATT and SNEGSKA (reference sequence). The CDR3: CSARTPLGTDTQYF. The CDR3 DNA sequence: TGCAGTGCTAGAACCCCCCTTGGGACAGATACGCAGTATTTT.

The chain joins TRBV19 to TRBJ2-1, with 9 bases identical to TRBD2. The CDR3 consists of 17 residues. Germline lookup yields CDR1 LNHDA and CDR2 SQIVND (reference sequence). The trim removed 3 bases at V and 0 bases at J, leaving 6 bases unmatched. The CDR3 region has the DNA TGTGCCAGTAGTATTTCAAGCGGGGGGTTCTCCTACAATGAGCAGTTCTTC. It yields the protein CASSISSGGFSYNEQFF.

V usage is TRBV18 and J usage is TRBJ1-2, with unresolved D. The CDR3 covers 13 residues. Trimming removed 2 bases from V and 4 bases from J, with 8 bases in between. The germline V gene encodes CDR1 KGHSH and CDR2 LQKENI. This CDR3 is CASSPMGAYGYTF. The CDR3 coding sequence is TGTGCCAGCTCACCAATGGGAGCCTATGGCTACACCTTC.

The rearrangement links TRBV18 to TRBJ1-1, with D hard to call. The ends were cut back, 4 bases at V and 2 bases at J, with 5 bases in the middle. Germline V gives CDR1 KGHSH, CDR2 LQKENI. The CDR3 loop spans 12 amino acids. As DNA, the CDR3 is TGTGCCAGCTCACGGAGTAACACTGAAGCTTTCTTT. Translation: CASSRSNTEAFF. Complete variable domain (other parts from reference TRBV18 and TRBJ1-1): NAGVMQNPRHLVRRRGQEARLRCSPMKGHSHVYWYRQLPEEGLKFMVYLQKENIIDESGMPKERFSAEFPKEGPSILRIQQVVRGDSAAYFCASSRSNTEAFFGQGTRLTVV.